The 3 T cell receptor beta chains reported below all come from one sample, sequenced in a study of OX40 agonist ivuxolimab in advanced cancers. The repertoire was sequenced with immunoSEQ multiplex PCR; TCRdb's copy has only in-frame clones and lacks some. Here the sample spans about 13,000 clones, 67% being singletons. The material was CD4+ or CD8+ T cells sorted from blood, obtained in a trial of the OX40 agonist ivuxolimab. Source of these receptors: an adult with an advanced solid tumor such as melanoma, head and neck, liver or kidney cancer.

The chain links TRBV27 to TRBJ2-1; D possibly matches TRBD1 or TRBD2 (5 bases each). Germline CDR1 and CDR2: MNHEY and SMNVEV (reference sequence). Between the trimmed V and J ends, which lost 3 bases and 13 bases, there was a span of 19 bases. This CDR3 is built from 14 residues. CDR3 sequence reads: CASSLGMGVGRQFF. As DNA, the CDR3 is TGTGCCAGCAGTTTGGGGATGGGCGTGGGACGTCAGTTCTTC.

The CDR3 DNA sequence: TGTGCCAGCAGTCCTCGAGCTTTTTCTACCTACGAGCAGTACTTC. Its translation is CASSPRAFSTYEQYF. V gene TRBV27 combines with J gene TRBJ2-7; no firm D call. Germline V gives CDR1 MNHEY, CDR2 SMNVEV (reference sequence). The CDR3 spans 15 residues. V was pared by 5 bases and J by 2 bases, with 16 bases between.

The V and J genes are TRBV7-9 and TRBJ2-1; 14 bases match TRBD2. V lost 4 bases to trimming and J lost 14 bases; unmatched junction nucleotides: 10. The CDR3 extends over 15 amino acids. Looked up from germline, CDR1 is SEHNR and CDR2 is FQNEAQ (reference sequence). CDR3 nucleotide sequence: TGTGCCAGCAGCTCCTTGGGACTAGCGGGAGCAGGGGAGTTCTTC. Protein: CASSSLGLAGAGEFF.